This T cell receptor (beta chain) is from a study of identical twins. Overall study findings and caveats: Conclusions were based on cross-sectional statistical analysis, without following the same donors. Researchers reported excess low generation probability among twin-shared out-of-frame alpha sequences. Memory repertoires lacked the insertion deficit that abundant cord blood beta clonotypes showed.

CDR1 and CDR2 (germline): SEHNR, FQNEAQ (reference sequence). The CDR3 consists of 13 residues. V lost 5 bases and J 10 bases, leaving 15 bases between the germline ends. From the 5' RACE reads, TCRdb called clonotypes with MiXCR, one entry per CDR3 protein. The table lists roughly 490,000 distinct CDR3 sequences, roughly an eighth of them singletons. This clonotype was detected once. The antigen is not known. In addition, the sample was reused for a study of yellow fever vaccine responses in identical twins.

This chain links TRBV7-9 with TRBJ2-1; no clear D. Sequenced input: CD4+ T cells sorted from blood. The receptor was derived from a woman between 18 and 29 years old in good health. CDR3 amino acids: CASSPKGLWEQFF. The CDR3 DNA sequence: TGTGCCAGCAGCCCGAAGGGCTTATGGGAGCAGTTCTTC.